The 11 T cell receptor beta chains reported below all come from one sample, sequenced in a study of blood T cell repertoires in COVID-19. This table comes from immunoSEQ multiplex PCR, and its TCRdb copy is limited to in-frame clones, with some not included. Of 300,000 to 500,000 clones in the sample, around 89% are singletons; the top ten hold over 0.9%. The material sequenced was PBMCs or T cells enriched from blood (not recorded which). Receptors originate from a woman in her twenties or thirties with acute COVID-19.

The gene calls are TRBV19 and TRBJ1-1; 8 bases line up with TRBD1. Losses at the gene ends were 7 bases for V and 4 bases for J; bases not matched to a gene: 8. The CDR3 length is 14 residues. From germline, CDR1 is LNHDA and CDR2 SQIVND (reference sequence). CDR3 in amino acids: CASIPRQGITEAFF. The CDR3 region has the DNA TGTGCCAGTATCCCGAGACAGGGGATCACTGAAGCTTTCTTT.

The CDR3 reads CASSLEGAYEQYF. DNA for the CDR3: TGTGCCAGCAGCTTAGAAGGGGCTTACGAGCAGTACTTC. The V and J genes are TRBV7-2 and TRBJ2-7; possible D gene TRBD1, 5 bases. The CDR3 runs 13 residues. Per germline, CDR1 SGHTA and CDR2 FQGNSA. Deletions cut 1 base from V and 4 bases from J, with 8 bases between. The whole variable domain, filled in from reference TRBV7-2 and TRBJ2-7, reads GAGVSQSPSNKVTEKGKDVELRCDPISGHTALYWYRQSLGQGLEFLIYFQGNSAPDKSGLPSDRFSAERTGGSVSTLTIQRTQQEDSAVYLCASSLEGAYEQYFGPGTRLTVT.

The rearrangement uses TRBV5-1 and TRBJ2-2, with 8 positions matching TRBD1. Trimming took 1 base from V and 1 from J; bases not matched to a gene: 9. This CDR3 has 18 residues. Germline values: CDR1 SGHRS, CDR2 YFSETQ. The CDR3 region has the DNA TGCGCCAGCAGCTTGTTTCTCCGGGGGACAGGGAACACCGGGGAGCTGTTTTTT. This gives the protein CASSLFLRGTGNTGELFF.

The rearrangement joins TRBV25-1 to TRBJ1-2, with D unresolved. The germline V gene encodes CDR1 MGHDK and CDR2 SYGVNS. The CDR3 consists of 13 residues. Trimming removed 2 bases from V and 8 bases from J, with 12 bases in between. For the CDR3, the DNA is TGTGCCAGCAGTGAAAGAGGAGACCCAGGCTACACCTTC. Translating it yields CASSERGDPGYTF.

This clone was seen a single time. The chain has TRBV6-4 and TRBJ1-5; D is unresolved. Germline V gene data show CDR1 as MRHNA and CDR2 as SNTAGT. The CDR3 covers 16 residues. V gave up 0 bases and J gave up 0 bases, with 9 bases separating them. CDR3 amino acids: CASSDSGGLSNQPQHF. CDR3 coding DNA: TGTGCCAGCAGTGACTCGGGAGGACTTAGCAATCAGCCCCAGCATTTT.

V is TRBV7-9 and J is TRBJ1-4; 10 bases fit TRBD1. Trimming took 5 bases from V and 7 from J; bases not matched to a gene: 7. The germline gives CDR1 SEHNR, CDR2 FQNEAQ (reference sequence). The CDR3 length is 15 residues. This CDR3 is CASSVIRDRGEKLFF. The CDR3 DNA is TGTGCCAGCAGCGTTATTCGGGACAGGGGTGAAAAACTGTTTTTT.

The CDR3 DNA sequence: TGTGCCAGCAGTTTTGGCGCCGGGGGGAACACTGAAGCTTTCTTT. Translation gives CASSFGAGGNTEAFF. The chain recombines TRBV27 with TRBJ1-1, with D tentatively TRBD1 (5 bases). This CDR3 comprises 15 residues. The germline V gene has CDR1 MNHEY and CDR2 SMNVEV (reference sequence). V lost 3 bases, J lost 1 base, and 12 bases lay in between.

This clone was detected only once. The J gene is TRBJ2-7, the V gene TRBV5-1; a weak D match, TRBD2 (6 bases). The CDR3 runs to 15 residues. Per the germline V gene, CDR1 is SGHRS and CDR2 is YFSETQ. V shed 0 bases and J shed 3 bases, with 13 bases lying between them. The CDR3 nucleotides are TGCGCCAGCAGCTTGGCCGGGGACTCCATCTACGAGCAGTACTTC. Translated, it gives CASSLAGDSIYEQYF.

V is TRBV10-2 and J is TRBJ1-1; 8 bases align to TRBD1. With 8 bases clipped from V and 6 bases from J, the junction kept 14 bases outside the gene matches. Germline assignment: CDR1 WSHSY and CDR2 SAAADI. The CDR3 loop spans 15 amino acids. CDR3 sequence reads: CASGQISTGVPEAFF. The CDR3 DNA follows: TGCGCCAGCGGACAAATCTCGACAGGGGTCCCTGAAGCTTTCTTT.

The genes are TRBV6-6 and TRBJ1-2; tentative D call: TRBD1 (5 bases). Germline V gene sequence: CDR1 MNHNY, CDR2 SVGAGI (reference sequence). The V end lost 4 bases, the J end lost 8 bases, and 14 bases lay between the germline ends. The CDR3 consists of 13 residues. CDR3 sequence (DNA): TGTGCCAGCAGTTTGTACGGGGGGAAGGGCTACACCTTC. It encodes CASSLYGGKGYTF.

The V and J genes are TRBV29-1 and TRBJ2-2, with D uncertain. The ends were cut back, 4 bases at V and 5 bases at J, with 5 bases in the middle. The CDR3 contains 11 residues. Germline CDR1 and CDR2: SQVTM and ANQGSEA. The CDR3 sequence is CSVGGTGELFF. DNA for the CDR3: TGCAGCGTTGGAGGTACCGGGGAGCTGTTTTTT.